A selection of T cell receptor beta chains follows, all from one sample in a study of blood T cell repertoires in COVID-19. Repertoires were generated with immunoSEQ multiplex PCR, while TCRdb's copy carries only in-frame clones and drops some. The data show more than 300,000 clones, with 75% to 90% seen just once and less than 6% held by the top ten. Sample: PBMCs or T cells enriched from blood (not recorded which). These receptor sequences come from a woman in her fifties or sixties who had recovered from COVID-19. Each CDR3 is given with its conserved first and last residue. A D gene is named only where the DNA matches it firmly. The size of a clone is reported for some rows only, either as once, few or many, or as a class for expanded clones.

TRBV7-9	TRBD1	TRBJ1-6	.	TGTGCCAGCAGCTTAGTCCGGGACAGGGTTAGAACCCTCCACTTT	CASSLVRDRVRTLHF
TRBV5-1	.	TRBJ1-1	few	TGCGCCAGCAGCTTGCAGGCCAGGGAGGGATCTGAAGCTTTCTTT	CASSLQAREGSEAFF
TRBV5-6	TRBD1	TRBJ1-1	.	TGTGCCAGCAGTTTATTCGGTGTAGGGGGCGCTTACACTGAAGCTTTCTTT	CASSLFGVGGAYTEAFF
TRBV9	TRBD2	TRBJ2-5	.	TGTGCCAGCAGTACCGGGACTAGCGGGAGGGCCATATGGGAGACCCAGTACTTC	CASSTGTSGRAIWETQYF
TRBV6-2/TRBV6-3	TRBD1	TRBJ2-6	.	TGTGCCAGCAGTAAAACTTTACAGGGGGTTGGGGCCAACGTCCTGACTTTC	CASSKTLQGVGANVLTF
TRBV18	.	TRBJ1-1	.	TGTGCCAGCTCACCACCGGGGGCCAGGACTACTGAAGCTTTCTTT	CASSPPGARTTEAFF
TRBV7-3	TRBD2	TRBJ2-7	.	TGTGCCAGCAGCACTAGCGGGGGGGCCAATTTAGACGAGCAGTACTTC	CASSTSGGANLDEQYF
TRBV6-5	.	TRBJ1-1	.	TGTGCCAGCAGACCCCTAAGGGGCACTGAAGCTTTCTTT	CASRPLRGTEAFF
TRBV5-1	TRBD2	TRBJ2-1	.	TGCGCCAGCAGCTCAGGGGTGCGGGGGGGCAGGAATGAGCAGTTCTTC	CASSSGVRGGRNEQFF
TRBV30	.	TRBJ1-1	.	TGTGCCTGGAGTGTTGGCCGCCGCGAAGCTTTCTTT	CAWSVGRREAFF
TRBV18	TRBD1	TRBJ1-1	.	TGTGCCAGCTCACTCAAGATCCGGGACAGGGACCGAGGGAGCACTGAAGCTTTCTTT	CASSLKIRDRDRGSTEAFF
TRBV30	.	TRBJ1-1	once	TGTGCCTGGAGTCCTATTAAGACAGGACGATGGACTGAAGCTTTCTTT	CAWSPIKTGRWTEAFF
TRBV7-2	.	TRBJ2-7	few	TGTGCCAGCAGCTTAGAACACTACGAGCAGTACTTC	CASSLEHYEQYF
TRBV5-1	.	TRBJ1-1	.	TGCGCCAGCAGCTTGGAGTTGTGGGGCGGCACTGAAGCTTTCTTT	CASSLELWGGTEAFF
TRBV19	.	TRBJ1-3	.	TGTGCCCCCCCCCTGGGGCAGATGGTAAGAAACACCATATATTTT	CAPPLGQMVRNTIYF
TRBV3-1/TRBV3-2	.	TRBJ1-2	.	TGTGCCAGCAGCCATGGTCCGACAGATCTGGTGTTCACCTTC	CASSHGPTDLVFTF
TRBV6-5	.	TRBJ2-1	.	TGTGCCTCTATGGGACACCTCTCCTACAATGAGCAGTTCTTC	CASMGHLSYNEQFF
TRBV20-1	TRBD1	TRBJ1-2	.	TGCAGTGCTAGTTTGCTTAGGACAGGGTTATATGGCTACACCTTC	CSASLLRTGLYGYTF
TRBV27	TRBD2	TRBJ2-1	.	TGTGCCAGCAGTCCCGGACTAGTTGTCAATGAGCAGTTCTTC	CASSPGLVVNEQFF
TRBV27	TRBD1	TRBJ1-3	.	TGTGCCAGCAGTCCAAGGACAGGAGCTACCTCTGGAAACACCATATATTTT	CASSPRTGATSGNTIYF
TRBV11-3	.	TRBJ1-4	.	TGTGCCAGCAGCTCGCCTTGGGCTCCGAATGAAAAACTGTTTTTT	CASSSPWAPNEKLFF
TRBV2	TRBD2	TRBJ2-7	.	TGTGCCAGCAGTGACGTTGGGACTAGCGGGAGGAGCTCCTACGAGCAGTACTTC	CASSDVGTSGRSSYEQYF
TRBV7-9	TRBD2	TRBJ2-1	once	TGTGCCAGCAGCCCGGGACTAGGCCTTCGCAATGAGCAGTTCTTC	CASSPGLGLRNEQFF
TRBV29-1	TRBD2	TRBJ2-1	.	TGCAGCGCTACCGCCGGGGCTAGCGGCTACAATGAGCAGTTCTTC	CSATAGASGYNEQFF